A selection of T cell receptor beta chains follows, all from one sample in a study of CD8 T cells in ankylosing spondylitis. A single record per CDR3 protein comes from TCRdb applying MiXCR to the 5' RACE reads. This table holds 200,000 to 250,000 distinct CDR3 sequences, 20% to 30% found once. The sequenced sample consisted of blood, either unsorted or a sorted T cell fraction (not recorded which). These receptors were taken from a male donor with ankylosing spondylitis or in good health (not recorded which). CDR3s include the opening cysteine and the closing phenylalanine or tryptophan. D genes are given only for firm matches. Clone size appears in some rows only: once, few, many, or a class for an expanded clone.

j_call v_call clone_size d_call cdr3_aa cdr3_nt
TRBJ1-2 TRBV20-1 many . CSALDTGGGGYTF TGCAGTGCTCTCGACACGGGAGGCGGTGGCTACACCTTC
TRBJ2-7 TRBV5-1 many . CASGHGGLREQYF TGCGCCAGTGGACACGGGGGCCTCCGCGAGCAGTACTTC
TRBJ1-5 TRBV20-1 few . CSARRGSSNQPQHF TGCAGTGCTAGACGGGGGTCGAGCAATCAGCCCCAGCATTTT
TRBJ2-1 TRBV6-1 . . CASSRGGGNYNEQFF TGTGCCAGCAGTAGGGGGGGGGGGAACTACAATGAGCAGTTCTTC
TRBJ2-7 TRBV5-1 many TRBD2 CASSLQGLAYEQYF TGCGCCAGCAGCCTCCAAGGACTAGCCTACGAGCAGTACTTC
TRBJ2-3 TRBV18 . . CASSLGAVTSTDTQYF TGTGCCAGCTCACTAGGGGCGGTAACTAGCACAGATACGCAGTATTTT
TRBJ2-5 TRBV7-2 many TRBD1 CASSWGQSPETQYF TGTGCCAGCAGCTGGGGACAGTCCCCCGAGACCCAGTACTTC
TRBJ2-5 TRBV20-1 few TRBD2 CSASKREVVETQYF TGCAGTGCTTCTAAGCGGGAGGTGGTAGAGACCCAGTACTTC
TRBJ2-2 TRBV12-3/TRBV12-4 many TRBD2 CASSFGGRGANTGELFF TGTGCCAGCAGTTTTGGCGGGAGGGGGGCGAACACCGGGGAGCTGTTTTTT
TRBJ1-4 TRBV7-2 many . CASSAGGGANEKLFF TGTGCCAGCAGCGCCGGGGGGGGGGCTAATGAAAAACTGTTTTTT
TRBJ2-5 TRBV5-1 few TRBD1 CASSLVGTGRVGETQYF TGCGCCAGCAGCTTGGTCGGGACAGGGCGCGTTGGGGAGACCCAGTACTTC
TRBJ2-5 TRBV20-1 . . CSAIRGETQYF TGCAGTGCTATCCGGGGAGAGACCCAGTACTTC
TRBJ2-3 TRBV5-1 . TRBD2 CASSYGTSGSTDTQYF TGCGCCAGCAGCTACGGGACTAGCGGGAGTACGGATACGCAGTATTTT
TRBJ2-7 TRBV12-3/TRBV12-4 . TRBD2 CASRQTSGKALEEQYF TGTGCCAGCAGACAGACTAGCGGGAAGGCCTTAGAGGAGCAGTACTTC
TRBJ2-3 TRBV10-3 many TRBD2 CAISEREGGTDTQYF TGTGCCATCAGTGAGCGGGAGGGAGGGACAGATACGCAGTATTTT
TRBJ2-7 TRBV20-1 . . CSHTTLGDEQYF TGCAGCCACACCACCCTGGGGGACGAGCAGTACTTC
TRBJ2-4 TRBV11-2 many . CASSLGPSLATLKNIQYF TGTGCCAGCAGCTTAGGTCCCTCTCTAGCGACGCTCAAAAACATTCAGTACTTC
TRBJ1-1 TRBV18 few TRBD1 CASSLLDRDTEAFF TGTGCCAGCTCACTCTTGGACAGGGACACTGAAGCTTTCTTT
TRBJ2-4 TRBV4-3 few TRBD1 CASSQDSWTGMDIQYF TGCGCCAGCAGCCAAGATTCTTGGACAGGGATGGACATTCAGTACTTC
TRBJ2-4 TRBV4-1 many TRBD2 CASSHLLAGEGIQYF TGCGCCAGCAGCCACCTACTAGCGGGAGAGGGCATTCAGTACTTC
TRBJ2-1 TRBV7-2 . TRBD2 CASSLVGREYNEQFF TGTGCCAGCAGCTTAGTGGGGCGGGAGTACAATGAGCAGTTCTTC
TRBJ1-1 TRBV5-4 many TRBD1 CASSLPDRPGAFF TGTGCCAGCAGCCTACCGGACAGGCCTGGGGCTTTCTTT
TRBJ2-7 TRBV20-1 few . CSARRGSWDEQYF TGCAGTGCGCGAAGGGGGAGCTGGGACGAGCAGTACTTC
TRBJ2-7 TRBV20-1 . . CSARDSTPGEQYF TGCAGTGCTAGAGATTCCACGCCCGGCGAGCAGTACTTC
TRBJ2-1 TRBV5-1 many TRBD2 CASRTSGRPPNEQFF TGCGCCAGCAGGACAAGCGGGAGGCCCCCCAATGAGCAGTTCTTC
TRBJ1-3 TRBV12-3/TRBV12-4 many . CASSLRGNTIYF TGTGCCAGCAGTTTAAGGGGAAACACCATATATTTT
TRBJ1-2 TRBV5-5 . . CASSLLAGDNYGYTF TGTGCCAGCAGCTTACTTGCAGGGGACAACTATGGCTACACCTTC
TRBJ2-7 TRBV7-7 many TRBD2 CASSLGLDSSYEQYF TGTGCTAGCAGCTTAGGACTAGATAGCTCCTACGAGCAGTACTTC
TRBJ2-3 TRBV20-1 . . CSARDPVVEDTQYF TGCAGTGCTAGAGATCCAGTGGTCGAAGATACGCAGTATTTT
TRBJ2-5 TRBV28 . . CATEGSGETQYF TGTGCCACGGAAGGGTCGGGAGAGACCCAGTACTTC
TRBJ2-5 TRBV29-1 . . CSVGGQYQETQYF TGCAGCGTCGGGGGGCAGTACCAAGAGACCCAGTACTTC
TRBJ2-3 TRBV12-3/TRBV12-4 many TRBD2 CASSFGLAGGYGTDTQYF TGTGCCAGCAGTTTCGGACTAGCGGGAGGGTACGGCACAGATACGCAGTATTTT
TRBJ2-5 TRBV7-2 . . CASSGRPQETQYF TGTGCCAGCAGCGGCCGCCCCCAAGAGACCCAGTACTTC
TRBJ2-7 TRBV20-1 many . CSAIRPGSIYEQYF TGCAGTGCAATCCGTCCCGGGAGTATATACGAGCAGTACTTC
TRBJ2-1 TRBV12-3/TRBV12-4 many TRBD2 CASRLGSAGGLLNEQFF TGTGCCAGCAGGCTTGGGAGCGCGGGGGGTCTTCTCAATGAGCAGTTCTTC
TRBJ2-5 TRBV29-1 many TRBD1 CSVEVPGQGLPLETQYF TGCAGCGTTGAAGTCCCCGGACAGGGGCTACCGTTGGAGACCCAGTACTTC
TRBJ2-5 TRBV12-3/TRBV12-4 many . CASSNPGGRKTQYF TGTGCCAGCAGTAACCCAGGGGGGAGGAAGACCCAGTACTTC
TRBJ2-7 TRBV5-6 . . CASSSRVVREQYF TGTGCCAGCAGCTCCAGGGTGGTCCGCGAGCAGTACTTC
TRBJ2-3 TRBV24-1 many . CATSDPWTDTQYF TGTGCCACCAGTGATCCTTGGACAGATACGCAGTATTTT
TRBJ2-1 TRBV15 many TRBD2 CATSRTFSGGRSYNEQFF TGTGCCACCAGCAGAACCTTTAGCGGGGGGCGCTCCTACAATGAGCAGTTCTTC
TRBJ2-5 TRBV20-1 . . CSANDKQETQYF TGCAGTGCTAATGACAAGCAAGAGACCCAGTACTTC
TRBJ2-5 TRBV29-1 many . CSVSSGGQEIQYF TGCAGCGTTTCGAGTGGGGGTCAAGAGATCCAGTACTTC
TRBJ1-2 TRBV5-1 many TRBD1 CASSFTGTGDYGYTF TGCGCCAGCAGTTTCACCGGGACAGGGGATTATGGCTACACCTTC
TRBJ2-7 TRBV11-2 few . CASSKALGQKTQGYF TGTGCCAGCAGCAAAGCCTTAGGACAGAAGACTCAAGGGTACTTC